This TCR beta chain was identified in a study of blood T cells in healthy people across ages (dated by TCRdb to the mid-2010s). Some background on the complete study: In model experiments, template switching captured roughly one uniquely barcoded TCR beta cDNA molecule for every two T cells. To avoid experimental bias, donors of different ages were randomly spread across the sequencing lanes. Two additional independent replicas of 1 million unique cDNA reads from the same blood draw were analyzed for two donors (one aged 18 to 29 and one aged 80 or older). The donors were divided into four age groups: young (average around 16 years), middle-aged (approximately 39), aged (about 61) and long-lived (roughly 88). To track age-related changes in TCR beta repertoire diversity, the study relied on deep sequencing normalized with unique cDNA molecular identifiers. Broader findings and caveats from the paper: Compared with the aged group, more naive CD4+ T cells, fewer expanded clones and increased TCR diversity were shown by the long-lived group, suggesting age selection. Because donor CMV infection status was unknown, age-related changes in expanded clonotypes were potentially confounded. Estimates of total diversity based on one million sequenced T cells were considered lower bounds and underestimates. As age increased, observed TCR beta diversity per million T cells dropped in a roughly linear way, and a significant reduction was already evident by age roughly 36. Since profiling was done on bulk unsorted PBMCs, naive and antigen-experienced compartments could not be conclusively compared. A strong correlation was found between observed TCR beta diversity and the percentage of naive T cells measured by flow cytometry.

Donors were under 40 systemically healthy Caucasian individuals from Russia aged 6 to 90 years. Around 9.9 milliliters of peripheral blood were collected from each donor into EDTA-treated Vacutainer tubes. Ficoll-Paque density-gradient centrifugation was used to isolate PBMCs, with at least 7 million obtained per sample. Trizol reagent was used to extract total RNA from the PBMCs, yielding at least 6 micrograms per sample. For every donor, an aliquot of PBMCs went through flow cytometry to measure the percentages of naive CD45RAhigh/CD27high T cells. The method behind the library was 5' RACE. Sequenced on an Illumina HiSeq 2500. The second PCR ran for about 6 to 11 cycles and used a J-beta primer mix along with a sample-barcoded 5' primer. Each TCR beta cDNA molecule received a unique molecular identifier from a template-switch 5' adaptor carrying 12 random nucleotides. At least 3 million CDR3-containing paired-end reads were obtained from each sample. First-strand cDNA synthesis was performed from all RNA using the Mint cDNA synthesis kit, with priming by a TRBC-specific oligonucleotide. Following uracil-DNA glycosylase treatment, all cDNA underwent a first 18-cycle PCR with the universal primers M1SS and BC2_uni_R. In the source study's methods: Normalization of each sample was performed by random selection of 1 million high-quality reads, each carrying a distinct molecular identifier. Reads sharing molecular identifiers were discarded rather than binned into consensus sequences. MiTCR, with a Q25 quality threshold and the strictest error-elimination algorithm, was used for CDR3 identification, clonotype clustering and error correction. Lower-bound total TCR beta diversity was estimated with a nonparametric unseen species model using Euler transformation. The public reads were run again by TCRdb, first through fastp at Q25 and then through MiXCR, and only productive beta chains were kept. Rows are unified per CDR3 protein, each entry keeping the most common DNA and genes. None of the V and J calls come from the authors' own analysis; TCRdb made them. For this sample there are around 580,000 distinct CDR3 sequences; 40% to 50% appear just once. The biggest ten clones account for just under 25% of the sample.

As to this clonotype: Its specific antigen is unknown. Qualities for individual bases were not recorded, and no much larger clone is one base off.

Based on the germline V gene, the CDR1 and CDR2 sequences are MNHEY and SVGAGI. The CDR3 sequence holds 18 residues, the cysteine and phenylalanine included. This entry keeps only the CDR3 DNA: 54 bases, framed from base 1. V ends up 2 bases short and J 7 bases short, with an unmatched junction base count of 9. Recombination linked TRBV6-5 to TRBJ2-2; 14 bases in the middle match TRBD2. The sequence came from an elderly man in good health. Sequencing was performed on blood. The sequence in DNA is TGTGCCAGCAGTTACCGGGGACTAGCGGGAGCGATGAGCGGGGAGCTGTTTTTT. Translated, this gives CASSYRGLAGAMSGELFF.